Below, 18 T cell receptor beta chains from the same sample are listed, as sequenced in a study of OX40 agonist ivuxolimab in advanced cancers. Produced via immunoSEQ multiplex PCR; TCRdb's table is partial and in-frame only. The data show 70,000 to 80,000 clones, around nine tenths seen once. Material: CD4+ or CD8+ T cells sorted from blood, obtained in a trial of the OX40 agonist ivuxolimab. The source of these receptors is an adult with an advanced solid tumor such as melanoma, head and neck, liver or kidney cancer.

J is TRBJ1-1 and V is TRBV27, with a weak D call TRBD1 (5 bases). In germline, CDR1 is MNHEY, CDR2 SMNVEV (reference sequence). The CDR3 is 15 residues long. Trimming pared 0 bases from V and 7 bases from J, leaving 15 bases between. The CDR3 DNA is TGTGCCAGCAGTTTATCGCCCCTTTTCCAGGGTGAAGCTTTCTTT. Its translation: CASSLSPLFQGEAFF.

The gene calls are TRBV27 and TRBJ2-7; TRBD1 might be the D (6 bases). CDR1 is MNHEY, CDR2 SMNVEV, per germline (reference sequence). The ends were cut back, 8 bases at V and 4 bases at J, with 18 bases in the middle. The CDR3 has 14 residues. The CDR3 bases are TGTGCCAGCTCCGACATCGACAGGAGGTACGAGCAGTACTTC. Translating it yields CASSDIDRRYEQYF.

This clone was counted only a few times. The chain uses TRBV5-6 and TRBJ1-2; D is uncertain. CDR1 and CDR2 (germline): SGHDT, YYEEEE. The CDR3 is 18 residues long. V dropped 0 bases and J dropped 4 bases, with 22 bases sitting between them. In nucleotides, the CDR3 is TGTGCCAGCAGCTTGGACGGTGGCAGATCGAACCTACCCTATGGCTACACCTTC. Its protein is CASSLDGGRSNLPYGYTF.

This chain connects TRBV9 to TRBJ2-3; the match to TRBD2 covers 7 bases. The CDR3 contains 16 residues. Trimming at V came to 0 bases and at J to 0 bases, leaving 4 bases not matched to a gene. Germline assignment: CDR1 SGDLS and CDR2 YYNGEE. CDR3 in amino acids: CASSVVGRGSTDTQYF. The CDR3 DNA reads TGTGCCAGCAGCGTAGTAGGGCGGGGGAGCACAGATACGCAGTATTTT. The full variable domain, in which reference TRBV9 and TRBJ2-3 provide the parts outside the CDR3, is DSGVTQTPKHLITATGQRVTLRCSPRSGDLSVYWYQQSLDQGLQFLIQYYNGEERAKGNILERFSAQQFPDLHSELNLSSLELGDSALYFCASSVVGRGSTDTQYFGPGTRLTVL.

This chain links TRBV4-3 with TRBJ2-1; tentative D call: TRBD2 (6 bases). Germline V gene sequence: CDR1 LGHNA, CDR2 YSLEER. The CDR3 spans 16 residues. Trimming cost V 0 bases and J 9 bases, with 18 bases left between them. As DNA, the CDR3 is TGCGCCAGCAGCCAAGAATTCGGGAGATATGAGATTGAGCAGTTCTTC. Its translation: CASSQEFGRYEIEQFF.

CDR3: CASSYTNTGELFF. The CDR3 DNA is TGTGCCAGCAGTTACACGAACACCGGGGAGCTGTTTTTT. This sequence joins TRBV6-5 and TRBJ2-2; D uncertain. V shed 2 bases and J shed 0 bases, with 1 base lying between them. The CDR3 runs 13 residues. From germline, CDR1 is MNHEY and CDR2 SVGAGI.

In regard to this clone: A read error is possible here, since a much larger clone lies one base away. The same CDR3 arises from other DNA sequences in this sample as well. The V gene is TRBV27, the J gene TRBJ1-5, with D uncertain. CDR1 is MNHEY and CDR2 is SMNVEV in the germline V gene (reference sequence). V lost 2 bases, J lost 1 base, and 3 bases lay in between. There are 13 residues in the CDR3. This chain's CDR3 is CASSLGSNQPQHF. The CDR3 nucleotides are TGTGCCAGCAGTTTAGGGAGCAATCAGCCCCAGCATTTT.

The rearrangement links TRBV28 to TRBJ1-3, with D unresolved. The CDR3 contains 13 residues. In germline, CDR1 is MDHEN, CDR2 SYDVKM. V lost 5 bases to trimming and J lost 4 bases, with 9 bases between them. The CDR3 is CASSDFMGNTIYF. The DNA of the CDR3 is TGTGCCAGCAGTGACTTTATGGGAAACACCATATATTTT.

V and J are TRBV28 and TRBJ2-1; D possibly corresponds to TRBD2 (5 bases). The germline V gene encodes CDR1 MDHEN and CDR2 SYDVKM. CDR3 length: 14 amino acids. V shed 6 bases and J shed 7 bases, with 16 bases lying between them. This chain's CDR3 is CASSSRSGPNEQFF. In DNA, the CDR3 is TGTGCCAGCAGCTCCCGGAGCGGCCCTAATGAGCAGTTCTTC.

This chain joins TRBV9 and TRBJ2-5; D may be TRBD2 (5 bases). Looked up from germline, CDR1 is SGDLS and CDR2 is YYNGEE. Trimming cost V 0 bases and J 5 bases, with 11 bases left between them. The CDR3 sequence is 14 residues long. The CDR3 DNA follows: TGTGCCAGCAGCGTAGACGGGGTCGGGGAGACCCAGTACTTC. Its translation is CASSVDGVGETQYF.

This chain joins TRBV7-9 and TRBJ2-7; 9 nucleotides align to TRBD2. The V gene's germline CDR1 is SEHNR and CDR2 FQNEAQ (reference sequence). CDR3 length: 15 residues. Losses at the gene ends were 7 bases for V and 4 bases for J; bases not matched to a gene: 11. The CDR3 is CASTLFSGSGYEQYF. CDR3 DNA sequence: TGTGCCAGCACCCTTTTTAGCGGGAGTGGTTACGAGCAGTACTTC.

The rearrangement joins TRBV19 to TRBJ1-1; 8 bases match TRBD1. J gave up 1 base and V 6 bases, and 4 bases lay outside the gene matches. Germline V lookup: CDR1 LNHDA, CDR2 SQIVND (reference sequence). This CDR3 has 14 amino acids. The CDR3 loop reads CASSSGQANTEAFF. The CDR3 coding sequence is TGTGCCAGTAGCTCGGGACAGGCGAACACTGAAGCTTTCTTT.

The genes are TRBV4-1 and TRBJ2-7, with D hard to call. Germline V gives CDR1 MGHRA, CDR2 YSYEKL. This CDR3 has 13 residues. V was cut by 4 bases and J by 0 bases, with 7 bases left in between. CDR3 residues: CASSPPSSYEQYF. The CDR3 DNA follows: TGCGCCAGCAGCCCGCCCTCCTCCTACGAGCAGTACTTC.

CDR3 nucleotide sequence: TGTGCCAGCAGCCCACGGGGGGGCTATGGCAAAAACATTCAGTACTTC. Translation: CASSPRGGYGKNIQYF. The chain employs TRBV7-9 and TRBJ2-4, with 8 bases matching TRBD2. The germline CDR1 and CDR2 sequences are SEHNR and FQNEAQ (reference sequence). The trim removed 5 bases at V and 3 bases at J, leaving 9 bases unmatched. The CDR3 is 16 residues long.

This clone is classed as medium-sized. CDR3: CASSEYGQGLNTEAFF. For the CDR3, the DNA is TGTGCCAGCAGTGAATACGGACAGGGGCTGAACACTGAAGCTTTCTTT. The V gene is TRBV28, the J gene TRBJ1-1, with 9 bases that match TRBD1. The CDR3 consists of 16 residues. CDR1 is MDHEN, CDR2 SYDVKM, per germline. V lost 5 bases and J lost 0; bases outside the gene matches: 7.

The chain links TRBV28 to TRBJ1-1; possibly TRBD1 for D (6 bases). The CDR3 has 16 amino acids. V was pared by 8 bases and J by 0 bases, with 19 bases between. CDR1 and CDR2 from the germline V gene are MDHEN and SYDVKM. This CDR3 reads CASSLWGKGVNTEAFF. Written as DNA, the CDR3 is TGTGCCAGCTCCCTTTGGGGGAAGGGGGTGAACACTGAAGCTTTCTTT.

The chain recombines TRBV4-1 with TRBJ2-5, with D maybe TRBD2 (6 bases). The V end lost 1 base, the J end lost 5 bases, and 14 bases lay between the germline ends. The CDR3 spans 15 residues. Germline V gene sequence: CDR1 MGHRA, CDR2 YSYEKL. CDR3 in DNA: TGCGCCAGCAGCCAAGTGGAGTCTAGCGTGGAGACCCAGTACTTC. Translating it yields CASSQVESSVETQYF.

This chain uses TRBV30 with TRBJ1-5; D perhaps matches TRBD1 (5 bases). V lost 5 bases and J 4 bases, leaving 12 bases between the germline ends. The V gene's germline CDR1 is GTSNPN and CDR2 SVGIG (reference sequence). The CDR3 has 13 amino acids. In nucleotides, the CDR3 is TGTGCCTGGGCCCTGGGGGGTAATCAGCCCCAGCATTTT. It codes for CAWALGGNQPQHF.